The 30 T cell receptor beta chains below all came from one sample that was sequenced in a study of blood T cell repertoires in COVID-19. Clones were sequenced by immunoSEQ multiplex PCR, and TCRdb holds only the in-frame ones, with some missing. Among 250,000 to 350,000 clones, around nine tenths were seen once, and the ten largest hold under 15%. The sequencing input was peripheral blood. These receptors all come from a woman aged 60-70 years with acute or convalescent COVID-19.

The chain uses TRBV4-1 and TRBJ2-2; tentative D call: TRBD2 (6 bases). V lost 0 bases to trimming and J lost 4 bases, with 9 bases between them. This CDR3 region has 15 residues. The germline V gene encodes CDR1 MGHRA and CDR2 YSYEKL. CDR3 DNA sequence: TGCGCCAGCAGCCAAGACTGGGGGGTCACCGGGGAGCTGTTTTTT. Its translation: CASSQDWGVTGELFF.

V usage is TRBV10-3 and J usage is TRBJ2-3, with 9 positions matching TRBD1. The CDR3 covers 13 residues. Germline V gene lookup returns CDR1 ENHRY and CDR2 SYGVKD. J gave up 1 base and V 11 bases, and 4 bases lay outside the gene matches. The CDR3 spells CAAQGARTDTQYF. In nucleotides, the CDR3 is TGTGCCGCACAGGGGGCTCGCACAGATACGCAGTATTTT.

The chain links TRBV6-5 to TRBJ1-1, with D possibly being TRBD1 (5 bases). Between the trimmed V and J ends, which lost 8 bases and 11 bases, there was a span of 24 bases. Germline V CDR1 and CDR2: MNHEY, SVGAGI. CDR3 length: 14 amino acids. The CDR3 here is CASVGARTPGRAFF. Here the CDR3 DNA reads TGTGCCAGCGTAGGGGCCCGGACACCCGGAAGGGCTTTCTTT.

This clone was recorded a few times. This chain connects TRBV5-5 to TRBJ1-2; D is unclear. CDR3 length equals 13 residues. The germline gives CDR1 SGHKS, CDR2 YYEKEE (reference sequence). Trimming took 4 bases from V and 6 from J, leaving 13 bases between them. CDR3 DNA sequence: TGTGCCAGCAGCACCAGGATTCTTGATGGCTACACCTTC. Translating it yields CASSTRILDGYTF.

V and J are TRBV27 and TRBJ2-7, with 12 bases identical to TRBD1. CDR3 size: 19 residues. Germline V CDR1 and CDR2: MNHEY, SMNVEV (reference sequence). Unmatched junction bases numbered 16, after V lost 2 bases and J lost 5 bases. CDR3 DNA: TGTGCCAGCAGTTTAACCGGGACAGGGGGCCTAGCGGGAGCCCACGAGCAGTACTTC. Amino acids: CASSLTGTGGLAGAHEQYF.

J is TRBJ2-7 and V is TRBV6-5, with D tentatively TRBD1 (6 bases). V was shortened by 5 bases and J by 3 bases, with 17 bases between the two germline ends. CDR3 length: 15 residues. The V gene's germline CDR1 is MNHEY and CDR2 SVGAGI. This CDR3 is CASSPLGGQHYEQYF. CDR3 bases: TGTGCCAGCAGTCCGCTCGGTGGACAGCACTACGAGCAGTACTTC.

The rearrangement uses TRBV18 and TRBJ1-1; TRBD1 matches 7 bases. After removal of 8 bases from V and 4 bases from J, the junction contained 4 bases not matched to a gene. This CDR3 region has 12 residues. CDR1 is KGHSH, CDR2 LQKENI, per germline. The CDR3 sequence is CASGTASTEAFF. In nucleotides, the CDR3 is TGTGCCAGCGGGACAGCATCCACTGAAGCTTTCTTT.

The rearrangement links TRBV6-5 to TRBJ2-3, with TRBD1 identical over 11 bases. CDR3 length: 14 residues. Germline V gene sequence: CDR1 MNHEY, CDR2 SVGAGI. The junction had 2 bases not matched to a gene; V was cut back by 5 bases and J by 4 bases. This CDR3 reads CASSRGQGADTQYF. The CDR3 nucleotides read TGTGCCAGCAGTAGGGGACAGGGGGCAGATACGCAGTATTTT.

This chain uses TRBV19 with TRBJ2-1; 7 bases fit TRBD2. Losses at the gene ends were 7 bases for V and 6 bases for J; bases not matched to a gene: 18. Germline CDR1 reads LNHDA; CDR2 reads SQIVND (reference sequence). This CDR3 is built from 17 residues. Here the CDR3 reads CASTTMGGTLSSNEQFF. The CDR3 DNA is TGTGCCAGTACCACGATGGGGGGGACTCTTTCTAGCAATGAGCAGTTCTTC.

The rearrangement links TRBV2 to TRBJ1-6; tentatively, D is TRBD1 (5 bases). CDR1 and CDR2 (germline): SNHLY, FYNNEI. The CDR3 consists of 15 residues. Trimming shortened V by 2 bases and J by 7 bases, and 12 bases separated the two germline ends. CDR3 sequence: CASSEQDSPNSPLHF. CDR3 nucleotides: TGTGCCAGCAGTGAACAAGACAGCCCCAATTCACCCCTCCACTTT.

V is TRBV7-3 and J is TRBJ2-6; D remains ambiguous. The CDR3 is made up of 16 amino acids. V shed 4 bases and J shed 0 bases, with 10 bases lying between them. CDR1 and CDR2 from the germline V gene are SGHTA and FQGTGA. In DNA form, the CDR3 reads TGTGCCAGCAGCTCCATCCCGGGCTCTGGGGCCAACGTCCTGACTTTC. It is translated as CASSSIPGSGANVLTF.

The CDR3 DNA reads TGTGCCAGCAGCTTTCGACAGGGGCGACCAAACTATGGCTACACCTTC. Translated, it gives CASSFRQGRPNYGYTF. The chain joins TRBV9 to TRBJ1-2; 8 bases are shared with TRBD1. In germline, CDR1 is SGDLS, CDR2 YYNGEE. V was pared by 4 bases and J by 2 bases, with 10 bases of the junction left unmatched. The CDR3 consists of 16 residues.

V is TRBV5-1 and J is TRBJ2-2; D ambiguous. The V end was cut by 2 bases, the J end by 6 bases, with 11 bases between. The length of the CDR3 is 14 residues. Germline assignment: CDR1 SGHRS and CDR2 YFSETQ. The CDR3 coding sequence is TGCGCCAGCAGCTTCCAGAGGAGTTCCGGGGAGCTGTTTTTT. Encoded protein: CASSFQRSSGELFF.

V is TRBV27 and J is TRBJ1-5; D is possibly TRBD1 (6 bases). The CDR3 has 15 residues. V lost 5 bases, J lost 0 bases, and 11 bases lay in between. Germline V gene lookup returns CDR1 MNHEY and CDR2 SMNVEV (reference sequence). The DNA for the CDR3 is TGTGCCAGCAGTATAAACAGGGATAGCAATCAGCCCCAGCATTTT. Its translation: CASSINRDSNQPQHF.

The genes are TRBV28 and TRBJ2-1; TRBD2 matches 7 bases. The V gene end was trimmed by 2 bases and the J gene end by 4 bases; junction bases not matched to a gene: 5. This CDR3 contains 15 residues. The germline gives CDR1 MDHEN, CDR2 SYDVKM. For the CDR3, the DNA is TGTGCCAGCAGTTTAAGGCGGGAGACGTACAATGAGCAGTTCTTC. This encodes CASSLRRETYNEQFF.

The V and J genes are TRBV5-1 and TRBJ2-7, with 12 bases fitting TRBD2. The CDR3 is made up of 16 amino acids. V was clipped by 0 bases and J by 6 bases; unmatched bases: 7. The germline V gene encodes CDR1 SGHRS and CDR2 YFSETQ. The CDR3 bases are TGCGCCAGCAGCTTGGTGACTAGCGGGAGTTTCGGCGAGCAGTACTTC. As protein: CASSLVTSGSFGEQYF. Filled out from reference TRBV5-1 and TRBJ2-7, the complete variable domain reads KAGVTQTPRYLIKTRGQQVTLSCSPISGHRSVSWYQQTPGQGLQFLFEYFSETQRNKGNFPGRFSGRQFSNSRSEMNVSTLELGDSALYLCASSLVTSGSFGEQYFGPGTRLTVT.

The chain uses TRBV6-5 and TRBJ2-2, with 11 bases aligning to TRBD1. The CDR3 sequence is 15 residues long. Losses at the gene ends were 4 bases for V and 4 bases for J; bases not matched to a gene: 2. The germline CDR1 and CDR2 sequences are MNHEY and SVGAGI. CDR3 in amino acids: CASSSDRGRTGELFF. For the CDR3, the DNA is TGTGCCAGCAGTTCGGACAGGGGGCGCACCGGGGAGCTGTTTTTT.

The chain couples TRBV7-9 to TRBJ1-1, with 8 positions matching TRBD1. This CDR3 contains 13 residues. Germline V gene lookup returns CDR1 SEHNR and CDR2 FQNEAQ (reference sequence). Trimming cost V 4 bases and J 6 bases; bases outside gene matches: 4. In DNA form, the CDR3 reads TGTGCCAGCAGCTCGGACAGGGTCGCTGAAGCTTTCTTT. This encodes CASSSDRVAEAFF. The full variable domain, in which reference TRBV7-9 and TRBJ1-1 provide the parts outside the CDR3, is DTGVSQNPRHKITKRGQNVTFRCDPISEHNRLYWYRQTLGQGPEFLTYFQNEAQLEKSRLLSDRFSAERPKGSFSTLEIQRTEQGDSAMYLCASSSDRVAEAFFGQGTRLTVV.

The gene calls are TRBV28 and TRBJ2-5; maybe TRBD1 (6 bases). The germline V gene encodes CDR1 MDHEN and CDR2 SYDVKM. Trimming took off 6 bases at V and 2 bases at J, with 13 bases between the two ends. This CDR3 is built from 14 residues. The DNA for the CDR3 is TGTGCCAGCAGCCCCGGACAGAAACAAGAGACCCAGTACTTC. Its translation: CASSPGQKQETQYF.

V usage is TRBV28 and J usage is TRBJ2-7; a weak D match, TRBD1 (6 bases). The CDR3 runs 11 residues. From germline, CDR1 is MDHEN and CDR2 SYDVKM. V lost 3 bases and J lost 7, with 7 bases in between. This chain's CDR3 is CASSFQGEQYF. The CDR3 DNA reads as TGTGCCAGCAGTTTTCAGGGGGAGCAGTACTTC. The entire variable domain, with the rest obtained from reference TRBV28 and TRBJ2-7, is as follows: DVKVTQSSRYLVKRTGEKVFLECVQDMDHENMFWYRQDPGLGLRLIYFSYDVKMKEKGDIPEGYSVSREKKERFSLILESASTNQTSMYLCASSFQGEQYFGPGTRLTVT.

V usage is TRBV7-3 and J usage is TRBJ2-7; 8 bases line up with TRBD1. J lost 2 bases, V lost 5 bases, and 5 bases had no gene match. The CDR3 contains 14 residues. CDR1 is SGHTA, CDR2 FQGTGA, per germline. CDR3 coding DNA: TGTGCCAGCAGCCACGGACAGGGCCCCTACGAGCAGTACTTC. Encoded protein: CASSHGQGPYEQYF.

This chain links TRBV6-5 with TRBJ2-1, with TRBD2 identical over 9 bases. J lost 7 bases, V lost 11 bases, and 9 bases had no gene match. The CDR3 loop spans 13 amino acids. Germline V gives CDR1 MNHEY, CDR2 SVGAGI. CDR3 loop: CAGGGGARNEQFF. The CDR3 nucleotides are TGTGCCGGAGGCGGGGGGGCCCGTAATGAGCAGTTCTTC.

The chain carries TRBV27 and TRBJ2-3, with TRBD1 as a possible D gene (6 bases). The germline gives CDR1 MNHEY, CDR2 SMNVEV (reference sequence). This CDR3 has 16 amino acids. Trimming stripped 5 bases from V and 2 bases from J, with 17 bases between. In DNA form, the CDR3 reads TGTGCCAGCAGTACCCCTGGGACATGGTTCACAGATACGCAGTATTTT. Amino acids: CASSTPGTWFTDTQYF.

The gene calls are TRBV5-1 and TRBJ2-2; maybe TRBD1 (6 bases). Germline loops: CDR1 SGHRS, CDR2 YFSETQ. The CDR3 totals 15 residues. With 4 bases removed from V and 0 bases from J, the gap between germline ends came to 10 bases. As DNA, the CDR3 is TGCGCCAGCAGCCTCGGACAGTCGAACACCGGGGAGCTGTTTTTT. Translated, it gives CASSLGQSNTGELFF.

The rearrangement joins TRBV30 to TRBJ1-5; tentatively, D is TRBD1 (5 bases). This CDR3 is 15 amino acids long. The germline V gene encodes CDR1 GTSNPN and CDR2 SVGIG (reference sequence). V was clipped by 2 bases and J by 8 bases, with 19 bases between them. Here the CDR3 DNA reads TGTGCCTGGAGTCTTGGAGGGGTCGACTCAAAGCCCCAGCATTTT. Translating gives CAWSLGGVDSKPQHF.

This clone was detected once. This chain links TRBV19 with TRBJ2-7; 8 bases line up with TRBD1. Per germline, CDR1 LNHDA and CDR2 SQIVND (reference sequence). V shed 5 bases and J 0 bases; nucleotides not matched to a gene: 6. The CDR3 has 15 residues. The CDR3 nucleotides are TGTGCCAGTAGTCCCTGGACAGGGAGCTCCTACGAGCAGTACTTC. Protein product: CASSPWTGSSYEQYF.

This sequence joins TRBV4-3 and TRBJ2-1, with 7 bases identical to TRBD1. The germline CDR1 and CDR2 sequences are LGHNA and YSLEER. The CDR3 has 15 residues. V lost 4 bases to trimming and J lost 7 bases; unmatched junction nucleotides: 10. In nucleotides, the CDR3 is TGCGCCAGCAGCCGGGGACAGCCCCTGCTAAATGAGCAGTTCTTC. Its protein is CASSRGQPLLNEQFF.

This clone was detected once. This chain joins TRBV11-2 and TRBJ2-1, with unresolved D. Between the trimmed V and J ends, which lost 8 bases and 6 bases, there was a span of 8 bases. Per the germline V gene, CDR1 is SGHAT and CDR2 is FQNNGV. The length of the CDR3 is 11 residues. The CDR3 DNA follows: TGTGCCAGCCGAGTCGGCAATGAGCAGTTCTTC. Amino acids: CASRVGNEQFF.

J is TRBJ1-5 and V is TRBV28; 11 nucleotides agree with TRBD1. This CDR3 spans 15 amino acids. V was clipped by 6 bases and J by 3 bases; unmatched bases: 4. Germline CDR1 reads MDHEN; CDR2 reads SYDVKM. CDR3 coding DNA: TGTGCCAGCAGATCGGGACAGGGGGACAATCAGCCCCAGCATTTT. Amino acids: CASRSGQGDNQPQHF.

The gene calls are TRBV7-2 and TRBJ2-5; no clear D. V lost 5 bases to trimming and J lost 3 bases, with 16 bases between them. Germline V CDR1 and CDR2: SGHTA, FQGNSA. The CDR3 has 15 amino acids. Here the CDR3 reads CASSSDFERKETQYF. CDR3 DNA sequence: TGTGCCAGCAGCAGCGATTTCGAAAGGAAAGAGACCCAGTACTTC.